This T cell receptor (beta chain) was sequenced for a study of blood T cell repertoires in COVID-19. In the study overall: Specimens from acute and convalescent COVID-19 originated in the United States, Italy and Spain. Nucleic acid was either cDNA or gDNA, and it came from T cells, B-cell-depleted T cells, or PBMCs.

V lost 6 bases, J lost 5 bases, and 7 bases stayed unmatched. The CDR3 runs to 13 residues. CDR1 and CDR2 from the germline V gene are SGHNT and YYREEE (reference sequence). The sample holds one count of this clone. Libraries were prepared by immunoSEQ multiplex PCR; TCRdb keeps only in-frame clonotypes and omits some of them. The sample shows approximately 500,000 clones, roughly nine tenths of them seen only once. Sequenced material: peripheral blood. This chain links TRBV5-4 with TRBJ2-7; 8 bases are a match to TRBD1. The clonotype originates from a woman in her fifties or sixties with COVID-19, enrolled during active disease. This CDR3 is CASKRGQGDEQYF. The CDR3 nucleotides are TGTGCCAGCAAAAGAGGACAGGGCGACGAGCAGTACTTC.